This T cell receptor (beta chain) is from a study of shared clonotypes between healthy human individuals. About the research overall: Every donor yielded three CD4 naive, three CD4 memory, two CD8 naive and one CD8 memory plate. Notes on the study in general: Sequencing depth was a factor that was expected to affect clonotype sharing among donors. The four-donor shared clonotypes exceeded non-shared clonotypes in generation probability, with non-shared ones scoring lower. Naive subsets usually exceeded memory subsets in estimated richness.

About this clone: Its specificity is not known. Given a far larger clone just one base away, this is likely a sequencing read error.

Naive CD8 cells lacked CD45RO, underwent positive selection for CCR7 and left out terminally differentiated effector memory CD45RA+ cells. Assay used: immunoSEQ multiplex PCR; TCRdb lists only in-frame clones, some missing. Here the sample spans hundreds of thousands of clones, 92% being singletons. The CDR3 extends over 17 amino acids. Looked up from germline, CDR1 is MNHNS and CDR2 is SASEGT. Trimming took off 2 bases at V and 2 bases at J, with 15 bases between the two ends. This clonotype originated in a man aged 25 to 40 in good health. The J gene is TRBJ1-4, the V gene TRBV6-1; D perhaps matches TRBD1 (6 bases). The sequencing sample was made of naive CD8+ T cells sorted from blood. In DNA, the CDR3 is TGTGCCAGCAGTGAATTAAGACGGGGGGCGACTAATGAAAAACTGTTTTTT. Encoded protein: CASSELRRGATNEKLFF.